A single sample is the source of the 7 T cell receptor beta chains below, sequenced in a study of blood T cell repertoires in COVID-19. Assay: immunoSEQ multiplex PCR; the TCRdb copy retains only in-frame clones and omits some. The sample consists of 150,000 to 200,000 clones, around four fifths of them appearing once. The sequencing sample was made of peripheral blood. The receptor source for this set is a woman between 70 and 85 years old who had recovered from COVID-19.

The rearrangement uses TRBV6-1 and TRBJ2-5, with D tentatively TRBD2 (5 bases). The V and J ends lost 7 bases and 4 bases respectively, with 7 bases between them. The length of the CDR3 is 11 residues. Germline CDR1 MNHNS, CDR2 SASEGT. In nucleotides, the CDR3 is TGTGCCAGCATGGCGGGAGAGACCCAGTACTTC. Its translation is CASMAGETQYF.

This clone came up once. The rearrangement links TRBV13 to TRBJ2-1, with D perhaps TRBD1 (6 bases). The CDR3 consists of 13 residues. Germline V lookup: CDR1 PRHDT, CDR2 FYEKMQ (reference sequence). V shed 5 bases and J shed 5 bases, with 10 bases lying between them. The CDR3, as DNA: TGTGCCAGCAGCCCTGGACAGAACAATGAGCAGTTCTTC. It translates to CASSPGQNNEQFF.

This rearrangement joins TRBV7-2 to TRBJ1-1; TRBD1 is a possible D gene (6 bases). Germline V gene sequence: CDR1 SGHTA, CDR2 FQGNSA. The CDR3 spans 14 residues. Trimming cost V 4 bases and J 6 bases, with 15 bases left between them. The CDR3 nucleotides are TGTGCCAGCAGCTCCGACAGGTGGATCTCTGAAGCTTTCTTT. This codes for CASSSDRWISEAFF.

The chain is built from TRBV3-1 (or the pseudogene TRBV3-2) and TRBJ1-1; D not resolved. Germline-derived CDR1 and CDR2 are LGHDT and YNNKEL (reference sequence). V dropped 4 bases and J dropped 4 bases, with 7 bases sitting between them. The CDR3 consists of 12 residues. The CDR3 DNA is TGTGCCAGCAGCCCGGGAGCCACTGAAGCTTTCTTT. Protein product: CASSPGATEAFF.

This clone came up a few times. This chain links TRBV27 with TRBJ2-2, with 7 bases matching TRBD2. J gave up 4 bases and V 3 bases, and 5 bases lay outside the gene matches. Germline assignment: CDR1 MNHEY and CDR2 SMNVEV (reference sequence). CDR3 length: 15 amino acids. The chain's CDR3 is CASSFRTSFTGELFF. In DNA form, the CDR3 reads TGTGCCAGCAGTTTTCGGACTAGTTTCACCGGGGAGCTGTTTTTT.

The chain's CDR3 is CASSPGRGYEQYF. DNA for the CDR3: TGTGCCAGCAGCCCCGGTCGGGGGTACGAGCAGTACTTC. This chain connects TRBV13 to TRBJ2-7, with D tentatively TRBD2 (6 bases). V lost 5 bases, J lost 4 bases, and 12 bases lay in between. CDR1 PRHDT and CDR2 FYEKMQ come from the germline V gene (reference sequence). The CDR3 spans 13 residues.

The chain links TRBV7-3 to TRBJ1-1, with no clear D. CDR1 and CDR2 from the germline V gene are SGHTA and FQGTGA. Trimming stripped 5 bases from V and 4 bases from J, with 14 bases between. The CDR3 consists of 14 residues. CDR3 amino acids: CASSPVNSGTEAFF. The CDR3 region has the DNA TGTGCCAGCAGCCCCGTCAACAGTGGCACTGAAGCTTTCTTT.